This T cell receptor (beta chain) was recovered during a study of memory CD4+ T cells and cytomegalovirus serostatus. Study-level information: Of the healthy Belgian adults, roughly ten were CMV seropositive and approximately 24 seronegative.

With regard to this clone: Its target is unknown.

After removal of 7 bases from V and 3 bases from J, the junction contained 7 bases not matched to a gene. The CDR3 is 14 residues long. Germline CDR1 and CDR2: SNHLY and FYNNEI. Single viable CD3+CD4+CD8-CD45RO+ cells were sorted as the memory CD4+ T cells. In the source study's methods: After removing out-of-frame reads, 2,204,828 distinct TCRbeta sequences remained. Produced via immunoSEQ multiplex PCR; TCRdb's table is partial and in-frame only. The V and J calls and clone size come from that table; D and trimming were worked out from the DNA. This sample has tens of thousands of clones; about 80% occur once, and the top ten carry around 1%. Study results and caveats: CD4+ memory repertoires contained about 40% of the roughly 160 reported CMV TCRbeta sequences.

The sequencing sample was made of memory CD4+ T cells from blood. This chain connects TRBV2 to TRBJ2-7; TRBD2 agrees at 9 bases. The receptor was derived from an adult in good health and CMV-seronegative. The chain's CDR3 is CASMVPAGGYEQYF. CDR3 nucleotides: TGTGCCAGCATGGTACCAGCGGGGGGCTACGAGCAGTACTTC.